Given below is one TCR beta chain in context. CDR3 size: 16 residues. Looked up from germline, CDR1 is SGHVS and CDR2 is FNYEAQ. Trimming took 4 bases from V and 9 from J; bases not matched to a gene: 15. Each CDR3 protein is one row after TCRdb ran MiXCR on the RACE reads. This table has 95,000 to 150,000 distinct CDR3 sequences, roughly 15% appearing once. This record comes from a study of human T cells and chemical hapten exposure. The time point here: patch test 1, 2 weeks after DPC sensitization. Indicated treatment: therapeutic diphenylcyclopropenone sensitization with weekly scalp DPC. The specimen was whole blood, collected in connection with sensitization to the hapten diphenylcyclopropenone (DPC). This TCR was recovered from a man aged 18 to 30 with alopecia areata. Some clones in this sample may be carry-over from other donors' samples. The gene calls are TRBV7-6 and TRBJ1-2, with TRBD1 identical over 9 bases. The CDR3 reads CASSSHTPGTGLSYTF. CDR3 sequence (DNA): TGTGCCAGCAGCTCCCACACCCCCGGGACAGGGTTAAGCTACACCTTC.